The clone carrying this T cell receptor (beta chain) was recorded many times. Its antigen is unidentified. The source of the sample is a study of human T cells and chemical hapten exposure. The overall study: Throughout a study of approximately 25 weeks, patients underwent weekly scalp administration of diphenylcyclopropenone doses. Broader study findings: Controls formed significantly fewer large CDR3 similarity clusters than expanded TCRs did.

Time point defined: patch test 2, 6 weeks after DPC sensitization. Treatment here: therapeutic diphenylcyclopropenone sensitization with weekly scalp DPC. This CDR3 region has 14 residues. V gave up 6 bases and J gave up 1 base, with 14 bases separating them. The germline V gene has CDR1 GTSNPN and CDR2 SVGIG (reference sequence). Within the library, unique molecular identifiers were attached to each individual cDNA molecule. A single record per CDR3 protein comes from TCRdb applying MiXCR to the RACE reads. The sample yields approximately 120,000 distinct CDR3 sequences, roughly a tenth seen once. The V gene is TRBV30, the J gene TRBJ2-3; D possibly uses TRBD1 or TRBD2 (5 bases each). The sample consisted of whole blood, taken in connection with sensitization to the hapten diphenylcyclopropenone (DPC). The clonotype comes from a woman in her forties with alopecia areata. Some clones in this sample may be carry-over from other donors' samples. CDR3 nucleotides: TGTGCCTGTGGAACGGGGCCCGGCACAGATACGCAGTATTTT. Protein sequence: CACGTGPGTDTQYF.